Listed below are T cell receptor beta chains from one sample, sequenced in a study of blood T cell repertoires in COVID-19. Generated by immunoSEQ multiplex PCR, the TCRdb table keeps only in-frame clones and is missing some. The sample has more than 250,000 clones; roughly 87% are singletons. The material sequenced was peripheral blood. All receptors come from a man in his forties or fifties with active or convalescent COVID-19. Each CDR3 is given with its conserved first and last residue. Each record gives: D gene, V gene, clone size, J gene, CDR3 protein, CDR3 DNA. D genes are given only for firm matches. Where a row states a size, it is once, few, many or the class of an expanded clone; other rows omit it.

>TRBD2|TRBV9|.|TRBJ2-5
CASSVASGGTQETQYF
TGTGCCAGCAGCGTAGCGAGCGGGGGGACTCAAGAGACCCAGTACTTC
>TRBD1|TRBV5-4|.|TRBJ2-7
CASTWGTGGQSEQYF
TGTGCCAGCACCTGGGGCACAGGGGGCCAGAGCGAGCAGTACTTC
>.|TRBV7-9|few|TRBJ1-1
CASSSIHPRRTVLSTEAFF
TGTGCCAGCAGCTCCATACACCCCCGCCGGACAGTTTTGAGCACTGAAGCTTTCTTT
>.|TRBV30|.|TRBJ1-6
CAWSPAGGGSPLHF
TGTGCCTGGAGTCCTGCGGGCGGGGGCTCACCCCTCCACTTT
>TRBD2|TRBV7-9|once|TRBJ2-3
CASSTPRGSTDTQYF
TGTGCCAGCAGCACGCCGCGGGGGAGCACAGATACGCAGTATTTT
>.|TRBV2|once|TRBJ2-7
CASSTDSYEQYF
TGTGCCAGCAGTACAGATAGCTACGAGCAGTACTTC
>TRBD1|TRBV6-6|.|TRBJ1-5
CASRKRGQGLQPQHF
TGTGCCAGCCGAAAAAGGGGACAGGGGCTGCAGCCCCAGCATTTT
>TRBD1|TRBV30|.|TRBJ2-2
CAWSGQGVGELFF
TGTGCCTGGAGTGGACAGGGGGTCGGGGAGCTGTTTTTT
>TRBD1|TRBV18|.|TRBJ2-7
CASSPAVTGGGEQYF
TGTGCCAGCTCACCGGCAGTAACAGGGGGCGGCGAGCAGTACTTC
>TRBD1|TRBV7-3|.|TRBJ1-1
CASSLTGDRTTEAFF
TGTGCCAGCAGCTTAACAGGGGACAGGACCACTGAAGCTTTCTTT
>.|TRBV19|.|TRBJ2-1
CASSTSISIDEQFF
TGTGCCAGTAGTACTAGCATAAGTATCGATGAGCAGTTCTTC
>.|TRBV30|.|TRBJ1-1
CAWSAKIQGHTEAFF
TGTGCCTGGAGTGCGAAGATACAGGGCCACACTGAAGCTTTCTTT
>TRBD2|TRBV9|few|TRBJ2-3
CASGGREGTDTQYF
TGTGCCAGCGGCGGGCGGGAGGGGACAGATACGCAGTATTTT
>.|TRBV5-1|.|TRBJ2-7
CASSPQGGGTSYEQYF
TGCGCCAGCAGCCCTCAGGGCGGCGGGACCTCCTACGAGCAGTACTTC
>.|TRBV5-8|.|TRBJ2-1
CASSWAGAGYNEQFF
TGTGCCAGCAGCTGGGCAGGGGCCGGTTACAATGAGCAGTTCTTC
>.|TRBV4-2|.|TRBJ1-1
CASSQDPQGPLSSAFF
TGTGCCAGCAGCCAAGACCCACAGGGCCCCTTGTCATCGGCTTTCTTT
>.|TRBV4-1|.|TRBJ2-7
CASSLDPAGEQYF
TGCGCCAGCAGCCTGGACCCGGCGGGTGAGCAGTACTTC
>.|TRBV29-1|.|TRBJ1-1
CSVDLDLAFF
TGCAGCGTTGATCTAGACCTGGCTTTCTTT
>TRBD1|TRBV30|.|TRBJ1-6
CAWSGKGTGKINSPLHF
TGTGCCTGGAGTGGGAAGGGGACAGGGAAGATTAATTCACCCCTCCACTTT
>TRBD1|TRBV6-5|.|TRBJ1-1
CASRAGTGNTEAFF
TGTGCCAGCAGGGCCGGGACAGGGAACACTGAAGCTTTCTTT
>.|TRBV10-3|.|TRBJ2-7
CAISQGNEQYF
TGTGCCATCAGTCAGGGGAACGAGCAGTACTTC
>.|TRBV14|.|TRBJ2-5
CASSQGLYSQETQYF
TGTGCCAGCAGCCAGGGACTCTACTCTCAAGAGACCCAGTACTTC
>.|TRBV4-3|.|TRBJ2-7
CASSPRLSSYEQYF
TGCGCCAGCAGCCCGAGACTTAGCTCCTACGAGCAGTACTTC
>TRBD1|TRBV15|.|TRBJ1-2
CATRQGEGGYTF
TGTGCCACCAGACAGGGGGAAGGGGGCTACACCTTC
>.|TRBV7-2|.|TRBJ1-5
CASSYGDQPQHF
TGTGCCAGCAGCTACGGGGATCAGCCCCAGCATTTT
>TRBD1|TRBV27|.|TRBJ1-3
CASSPRTGTGNTIYF
TGTGCCAGCAGTCCCCGGACAGGGACTGGAAACACCATATATTTT
>.|TRBV28|.|TRBJ1-6
CASSPGGGGSTYNSPLHF
TGTGCCAGCAGTCCGGGGGGGGGAGGTAGCACCTATAATTCACCCCTCCACTTT
>.|TRBV28|.|TRBJ2-1
CASRLGFNEQFF
TGTGCCAGCAGACTAGGGTTTAATGAGCAGTTCTTC
>TRBD2|TRBV10-3|.|TRBJ2-1
CAIGTSGRRDEQFF
TGTGCCATCGGTACTAGCGGGAGGCGAGATGAGCAGTTCTTC
>.|TRBV24-1|.|TRBJ2-3
CATSDLASLGDTQYF
TGTGCCACCAGTGATTTGGCCTCCCTAGGAGATACGCAGTATTTT
>TRBD1|TRBV28|few|TRBJ1-2
CASSLHRGTGYTF
TGTGCCAGCAGTTTGCACAGGGGGACGGGCTACACCTTC
>TRBD1|TRBV6-6|few|TRBJ1-3
CASSPRQGAPGNTIYF
TGTGCCAGCAGTCCTAGACAGGGGGCGCCCGGAAACACCATATATTTT
>.|TRBV5-6|.|TRBJ2-5
CASSLGPGIQETQYF
TGTGCCAGCAGCTTGGGCCCGGGAATACAAGAGACCCAGTACTTC
>.|TRBV7-9|.|TRBJ2-5
CASSSEGETQYF
TGTGCCAGCAGCTCGGAGGGCGAGACCCAGTACTTC
>TRBD1|TRBV7-2|few|TRBJ1-2
CASSPKTGMDYGYTF
TGTGCCAGCAGCCCAAAGACAGGGATGGACTATGGCTACACCTTC
>.|TRBV11-3|.|TRBJ2-1
CASSPQGGVGNEQFF
TGTGCCAGCAGCCCCCAGGGGGGAGTGGGCAATGAGCAGTTCTTC
>TRBD1|TRBV28|few|TRBJ2-2
CASSLWYTGTGNTGELFF
TGTGCCAGCAGTTTATGGTATACCGGGACAGGGAACACCGGGGAGCTGTTTTTT
>.|TRBV19|.|TRBJ2-5
CASSIVGVRETQYF
TGTGCCAGTAGTATAGTAGGGGTGAGAGAGACCCAGTACTTC
>.|TRBV18|once|TRBJ1-1
CASSTGQSEAFF
TGTGCCAGCTCGACGGGACAATCTGAAGCTTTCTTT
>TRBD2|TRBV9|.|TRBJ2-2
CASSVAASGRLTGTGELFF
TGTGCCAGCAGCGTAGCGGCTAGCGGGAGGCTGACGGGCACCGGGGAGCTGTTTTTT
>.|TRBV21-1|.|TRBJ1-5
CASSSIEPGPQHF
TGTGCCAGCAGCTCCATCGAACCGGGTCCCCAGCATTTT
>.|TRBV6-6|.|TRBJ2-4
CASSHRDTLAKNIQYF
TGTGCCAGCAGTCACCGGGACACCCTAGCCAAAAACATTCAGTACTTC